Sequencing of this T cell receptor beta chain was carried out in a study of regulatory T cells in long-lasting Graves disease. Findings and caveats of the study: Analyses excluded thyroid tissue, covering peripheral blood alone. Favoring TRBV28, TRBJ1-2 and TRBJ2-5 was a feature seen in persistent disease.

Comment on this clonotype: Its antigen remains unknown.

The authors built TCR beta libraries using iRepertoire HTBI primers and Arm-PCR of CDR3 regions. One entry per CDR3 protein results from TCRdb running MiXCR on the multiplex PCR reads. The sample lists about 290,000 distinct CDR3 sequences, 22% occurring once. The CDR3 runs to 12 residues. Trimming took off 0 bases at V and 6 bases at J, with 2 bases between the two ends. The germline gives CDR1 LGHNA, CDR2 YSLEER. Documented time point: persistent/refractory GD, antithyroid drugs over 5 years with positive TRAb. RNA isolated from PBMCs was used to make the TCR library. The receptor was derived from a female donor with Graves disease. Source: peripheral blood mononuclear cells (PBMCs), taken when the disease was refractory, from a patient treated with antithyroid drugs. The J gene is TRBJ2-2, the V gene TRBV4-3; D unclear. The CDR3 loop reads CASSQEAGELFF. The CDR3 DNA follows: TGCGCCAGCAGCCAAGAGGCCGGGGAGCTGTTTTTT.